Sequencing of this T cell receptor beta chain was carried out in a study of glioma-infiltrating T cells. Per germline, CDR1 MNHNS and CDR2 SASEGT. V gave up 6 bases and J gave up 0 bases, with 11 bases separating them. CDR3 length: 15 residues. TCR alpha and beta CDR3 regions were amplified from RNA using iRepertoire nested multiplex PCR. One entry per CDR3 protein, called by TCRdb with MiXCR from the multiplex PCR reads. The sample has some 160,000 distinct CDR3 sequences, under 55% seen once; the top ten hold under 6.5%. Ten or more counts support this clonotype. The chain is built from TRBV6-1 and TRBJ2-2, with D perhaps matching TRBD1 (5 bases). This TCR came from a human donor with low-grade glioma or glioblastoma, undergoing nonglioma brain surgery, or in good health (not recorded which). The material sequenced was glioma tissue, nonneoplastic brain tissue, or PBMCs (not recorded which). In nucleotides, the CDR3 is TGTGCCAGCAGAGCCGACAGAACGAACACCGGGGAGCTGTTTTTT. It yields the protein CASRADRTNTGELFF.